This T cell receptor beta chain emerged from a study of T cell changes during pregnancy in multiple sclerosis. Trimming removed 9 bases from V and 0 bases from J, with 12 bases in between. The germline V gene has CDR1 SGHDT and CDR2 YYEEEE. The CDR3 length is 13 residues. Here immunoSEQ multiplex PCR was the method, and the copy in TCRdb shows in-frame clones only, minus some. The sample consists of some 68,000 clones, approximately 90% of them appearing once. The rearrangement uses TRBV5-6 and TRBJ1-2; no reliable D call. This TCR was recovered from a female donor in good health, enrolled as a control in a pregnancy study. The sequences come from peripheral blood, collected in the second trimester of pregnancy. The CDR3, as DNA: TGTGCCACCGGCCGGAGAGCTAACTATGGCTACACCTTC. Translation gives CATGRRANYGYTF. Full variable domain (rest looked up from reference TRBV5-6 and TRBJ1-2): DAGVTQSPTHLIKTRGQQVTLRCSPKSGHDTVSWYQQALGQGPQFIFQYYEEEERQRGNFPDRFSGHQFPNYSSELNVNALLLGDSALYLCATGRRANYGYTFGSGTRLTVV.